This TCR beta chain derives from a study of beta chain features in type 1 diabetes. By way of CD45RO/CCR7/CD25/CD127/CD95/CD27, the CD4+ regulatory, stem cell-like memory, central memory and naive cells were sorted. Expressed TCRB transcripts were sequenced because the entire RNA isolate underwent reverse transcription. Clones were read by immunoSEQ multiplex PCR, and TCRdb kept only the in-frame ones, dropping some. The sample contains some 150,000 clones, 10% to 15% of which appear only once. Findings of the study overall: TCRB CDR3 length was moderately but significantly reduced in all four CD4+ subsets of Type 1 diabetes patients. Type 1 diabetes patients had VDJ junctions that carried fewer insertions and more deletions. A greater similarity of naive, central memory and Treg TCRB repertoires was seen among patients than among healthy donors.

This CDR3 region has 16 residues. Germline CDR1 is SGHRS and CDR2 is YFSETQ. Trimming cost V 4 bases and J 5 bases; bases outside gene matches: 10. With regard to this clone: What it binds is not known.

The sequencing input was central memory CD4+ T cells from blood. The receptor's source is a man aged 18-30 years with type 1 diabetes. The chain uses TRBV5-1 and TRBJ2-5; 11 nucleotides match TRBD2. CDR3 sequence reads: CASSPGTSGAQETQYF. The DNA of the CDR3 is TGCGCCAGCAGCCCGGGGACTAGCGGCGCTCAGGAGACCCAGTACTTC.